What follows are 15 T cell receptor beta chains derived from one specimen sequenced in a study of cytomegalovirus exposure and HLA in healthy donors. Clones were read by immunoSEQ multiplex PCR, and TCRdb kept only the in-frame ones, dropping some. The sample contains hundreds of thousands of clones, 87% of which appear only once. Sequenced: PBMCs. These receptors originate from a man aged 18 to 35 in good health and CMV-seropositive.

The chain combines TRBV5-1 with TRBJ2-7; D is uncertain. Germline V gene sequence: CDR1 SGHRS, CDR2 YFSETQ. The CDR3 has 15 residues. V was cut by 0 bases and J by 4 bases, with 14 bases left in between. CDR3 nucleotides: TGCGCCAGCAGCTTGGTAGTTGCAGGTAAATACGAGCAGTACTTC. Translating it yields CASSLVVAGKYEQYF.

The chain links TRBV29-1 to TRBJ1-2; a possible D gene is TRBD1 (5 bases). The CDR3 runs to 17 residues. V was trimmed by 1 base and J by 0 bases, leaving 18 bases between them. CDR1 is SQVTM and CDR2 is ANQGSEA in the germline V gene. The CDR3: CSVEGEGSALANYGYTF. CDR3 nucleotides: TGCAGCGTTGAAGGGGAGGGGTCGGCTTTAGCTAACTATGGCTACACCTTC. Drawing the rest from reference TRBV29-1 and TRBJ1-2, the complete variable domain is SAVISQKPSRDICQRGTSLTIQCQVDSQVTMMFWYRQQPGQSLTLIATANQGSEATYESGFVIDKFPISRPNLTFSTLTVSNMSPEDSSIYLCSVEGEGSALANYGYTFGSGTRLTVV.

CDR3 DNA sequence: TGTGCCAGCAAAGCGGGGACGGGGCCCACCGGGGAGCTGTTTTTT. Translating gives CASKAGTGPTGELFF. This chain connects TRBV28 to TRBJ2-2; the match to TRBD2 covers 7 bases. The CDR3 is 15 amino acids. Germline V gene data show CDR1 as MDHEN and CDR2 as SYDVKM. V trimming: 7 bases; J trimming: 4 bases; junction bases outside the gene matches: 9. Full variable domain (rest looked up from reference TRBV28 and TRBJ2-2): DVKVTQSSRYLVKRTGEKVFLECVQDMDHENMFWYRQDPGLGLRLIYFSYDVKMKEKGDIPEGYSVSREKKERFSLILESASTNQTSMYLCASKAGTGPTGELFFGEGSRLTVL.

The J gene is TRBJ2-7, the V gene TRBV5-5, with D perhaps given as TRBD1 or TRBD2 (5 bases each). V lost 2 bases, J lost 3 bases, and 12 bases lay in between. The CDR3 contains 14 residues. Looked up from germline, CDR1 is SGHKS and CDR2 is YYEKEE (reference sequence). The CDR3 loop is CASSFRGESYEQYF. The CDR3 DNA reads TGTGCCAGCAGCTTTAGAGGGGAAAGCTACGAGCAGTACTTC.

The rearrangement links TRBV9 to TRBJ2-5; D uncertain. CDR1 and CDR2 from the germline V gene are SGDLS and YYNGEE. This CDR3 is 13 amino acids long. V was clipped by 1 base and J by 5 bases, with 9 bases between them. The CDR3 spells CASSVRAGETQYF. The CDR3 DNA follows: TGTGCCAGCAGCGTACGCGCTGGGGAGACCCAGTACTTC.

The chain has TRBV5-5 and TRBJ2-7; 9 nucleotides align to TRBD1. In germline, CDR1 is SGHKS, CDR2 YYEKEE (reference sequence). The CDR3 has 16 residues. Trimming at V came to 4 bases and at J to 6 bases, leaving 14 bases not matched to a gene. CDR3 protein: CASSVLYPGQGVEQYF. The CDR3 coding sequence is TGTGCCAGCAGCGTCCTTTACCCGGGACAGGGAGTCGAGCAGTACTTC.

V is TRBV6-5 and J is TRBJ2-1, with D tentatively TRBD2 (6 bases). This CDR3 spans 15 amino acids. CDR1 is MNHEY, CDR2 SVGAGI, per germline. The V and J ends lost 2 bases and 7 bases respectively, with 15 bases between them. The CDR3 bases are TGTGCCAGCAGTTACACCGAGGGCGGGAATAATGAGCAGTTCTTC. This sequence encodes CASSYTEGGNNEQFF.

The genes are TRBV25-1 and TRBJ1-1; unclear D gene. Between the trimmed V and J ends, which lost 5 bases and 6 bases, there was a span of 16 bases. Germline loops: CDR1 MGHDK, CDR2 SYGVNS. This CDR3 has 14 amino acids. In DNA form, the CDR3 reads TGTGCCAGCAGTCGACTCCTCCCCGGCGCTGAAGCTTTCTTT. Protein product: CASSRLLPGAEAFF.

V gene TRBV7-2 combines with J gene TRBJ1-1; 7 bases map to TRBD1. The germline V gene has CDR1 SGHTA and CDR2 FQGNSA. The CDR3 runs 15 residues. The junction had 6 bases not matched to a gene; V was cut back by 5 bases and J by 0 bases. In DNA, the CDR3 is TGTGCCAGCAGCACTCGGACAGGAATGAACACTGAAGCTTTCTTT. Its translation: CASSTRTGMNTEAFF.

This clone was counted a few times. The chain recombines TRBV20-1 with TRBJ1-1, with D unclear. Per germline, CDR1 DFQATT and CDR2 SNEGSKA (reference sequence). V dropped 4 bases and J dropped 0 bases, with 3 bases sitting between them. This CDR3 comprises 11 residues. CDR3 in amino acids: CSATMNTEAFF. CDR3 DNA sequence: TGCAGTGCTACCATGAACACTGAAGCTTTCTTT.

The chain employs TRBV9 and TRBJ2-1; no clear D gene. This CDR3 region has 14 residues. V dropped 0 bases and J dropped 5 bases, with 9 bases sitting between them. The germline V gene encodes CDR1 SGDLS and CDR2 YYNGEE. The chain's CDR3 is CASSVGGWNNEQFF. DNA of the CDR3: TGTGCCAGCAGCGTAGGGGGTTGGAACAATGAGCAGTTCTTC.

This clone was detected only a few times. This sequence joins TRBV28 and TRBJ2-1; 7 bases are shared with TRBD2. With 7 bases clipped from V and 3 bases from J, the junction kept 6 bases outside the gene matches. CDR3 size: 14 residues. The germline gives CDR1 MDHEN, CDR2 SYDVKM. CDR3 nucleotide sequence: TGTGCCAGCAATCGGCGGGAGAACTACAATGAGCAGTTCTTC. Translation: CASNRRENYNEQFF.

This chain connects TRBV6-5 to TRBJ2-1; the D gene is possibly TRBD2 (6 bases). This CDR3 is 10 amino acids long. Germline CDR1 is MNHEY and CDR2 is SVGAGI. The ends were cut back, 9 bases at V and 10 bases at J, with 10 bases in the middle. The CDR3 DNA follows: TGTGCCAGTGGGAGGCGCGAGCAGTTCTTC. Encoded protein: CASGRREQFF.

This chain links TRBV14 with TRBJ2-7; D gene uncertain. V gave up 1 base and J gave up 3 bases, with 10 bases separating them. There are 14 residues in the CDR3. The germline gives CDR1 SGHDN, CDR2 FVKESK. CDR3 bases: TGTGCCAGCAGCCAAGGGAGCACCTACTACGAGCAGTACTTC. Encoded protein: CASSQGSTYYEQYF.

The chain links TRBV11-2 to TRBJ2-1; the D is unclear. CDR1 and CDR2 from the germline V gene are SGHAT and FQNNGV. The CDR3 loop spans 12 amino acids. Trimming pared 10 bases from V and 8 bases from J, leaving 15 bases between. This CDR3 is CATRISGDEQFF. The CDR3 DNA reads as TGTGCCACGCGCATTTCGGGCGATGAGCAGTTCTTC. Complete variable domain (other parts from reference TRBV11-2 and TRBJ2-1): EAGVAQSPRYKIIEKRQSVAFWCNPISGHATLYWYQQILGQGPKLLIQFQNNGVVDDSQLPKDRFSAERLKGVDSTLKIQPAKLEDSAVYLCATRISGDEQFFGPGTRLTVL.